These 24 T cell receptor beta chains originate from one sample sequenced in a study of shared clonotypes between healthy human individuals. This table comes from immunoSEQ multiplex PCR, and its TCRdb copy is limited to in-frame clones, with some not included. This sample has under 2,000,000 clones, with about 95% found just once. Naive CD8 cells lacked CD45RO, underwent positive selection for CCR7 and left out terminally differentiated effector memory CD45RA+ cells. The sample comprised naive CD8+ T cells sorted from blood. The receptors stem from a man aged 18 to 30 in good health.

This chain connects TRBV25-1 to TRBJ1-4, with D uncertain. The V end lost 1 base, the J end lost 7 bases, and 7 bases lay between the germline ends. Germline V gene data show CDR1 as MGHDK and CDR2 as SYGVNS. There are 13 residues in the CDR3. The CDR3 protein is CASSELGFEKLFF. DNA of the CDR3: TGTGCCAGCAGTGAATTGGGTTTTGAAAAACTGTTTTTT.

This chain uses TRBV11-2 with TRBJ2-1, with 9 bases fitting TRBD2. The germline V gene encodes CDR1 SGHAT and CDR2 FQNNGV. V lost 6 bases to trimming and J lost 9 bases; unmatched junction nucleotides: 12. This CDR3 region has 15 residues. In DNA, the CDR3 is TGTGCCAGCAGTCCACGGGTTAGCGGGGGTGGTGAGCAGTTCTTC. Translating gives CASSPRVSGGGEQFF. The full variable domain, its missing parts supplied by reference TRBV11-2 and TRBJ2-1, is EAGVAQSPRYKIIEKRQSVAFWCNPISGHATLYWYQQILGQGPKLLIQFQNNGVVDDSQLPKDRFSAERLKGVDSTLKIQPAKLEDSAVYLCASSPRVSGGGEQFFGPGTRLTVL.

CDR3 coding DNA: TGTGCCAGCACCCAACGCTCTGAAGCTTTCTTT. This gives the protein CASTQRSEAFF. V is TRBV28 and J is TRBJ1-1; D is ambiguous. The CDR3 spans 11 residues. Germline V gene lookup returns CDR1 MDHEN and CDR2 SYDVKM. Trimming stripped 7 bases from V and 6 bases from J, with 9 bases between.

The V gene is TRBV30, the J gene TRBJ2-7; D may be TRBD1 or TRBD2 (6 bases each). V was pared by 1 base and J by 6 bases, with 13 bases between. The CDR3 has 13 amino acids. Per germline, CDR1 GTSNPN and CDR2 SVGIG (reference sequence). The CDR3 sequence is CAWSGDTGVEQYF. CDR3 nucleotides: TGTGCCTGGAGTGGGGACACGGGGGTCGAGCAGTACTTC.

The chain links TRBV12-5 to TRBJ1-2; 10 bases agree with TRBD1. CDR3 length equals 15 residues. Trimming cost V 2 bases and J 3 bases; bases outside gene matches: 3. Germline CDR1 LGHNT, CDR2 FRNRAP. CDR3 nucleotides: TGTGCTAGTGGTTTGCCGACAGGGGGCTACTATGGCTACACCTTC. Amino acid sequence: CASGLPTGGYYGYTF.

This chain links TRBV4-1 with TRBJ2-7; 11 bases agree with TRBD1. J gave up 0 bases and V 2 bases, and 6 bases lay outside the gene matches. Per the germline V gene, CDR1 is MGHRA and CDR2 is YSYEKL. The CDR3 sequence is 17 residues long. CDR3 loop: CASSQLSGTGGSYEQYF. Here the CDR3 DNA reads TGCGCCAGCAGCCAACTCTCCGGGACAGGGGGCTCCTACGAGCAGTACTTC.

The genes are TRBV28 and TRBJ1-5, with a weak D call TRBD1 (5 bases). The CDR3 runs 15 residues. CDR1 and CDR2 from the germline V gene are MDHEN and SYDVKM. V was clipped by 5 bases and J by 1 base, with 12 bases between them. The CDR3 DNA reads TGTGCCAGCAGTCAGGGCGTTTTGAGCAATCAGCCCCAGCATTTT. Translation: CASSQGVLSNQPQHF.

CDR3 DNA sequence: TGCGCCAGCAGCCAAGATCCGGGCGCACTTTCTGGAAACACCATATATTTT. As protein: CASSQDPGALSGNTIYF. The chain couples TRBV4-1 to TRBJ1-3; no firm D call. V was shortened by 0 bases and J by 1 base, with 13 bases between the two germline ends. This CDR3 comprises 17 residues. The germline V gene encodes CDR1 MGHRA and CDR2 YSYEKL.

V is TRBV28 and J is TRBJ1-1; 9 bases map to TRBD1. The ends lost 7 bases at V and 5 bases at J; junction bases unmatched: 5. The CDR3 covers 13 residues. Germline values: CDR1 MDHEN, CDR2 SYDVKM. The CDR3 DNA is TGTGCCAGCATGGAGACAGGGGGGACTGAAGCTTTCTTT. Amino acids: CASMETGGTEAFF.

The chain combines TRBV28 with TRBJ2-1, with TRBD2 identical over 8 bases. Germline CDR1 MDHEN, CDR2 SYDVKM. This CDR3 is 16 amino acids long. V dropped 7 bases and J dropped 2; count of bases not matched to a gene: 10. The CDR3 protein is CASTPGGGLTYNEQFF. The CDR3 bases are TGTGCCAGCACCCCCGGGGGGGGCCTGACCTACAATGAGCAGTTCTTC.

The V and J genes are TRBV18 and TRBJ2-1; D not resolved. CDR1 is KGHSH, CDR2 LQKENI, per germline. The CDR3 length is 15 residues. Trimming took off 2 bases at V and 3 bases at J, with 11 bases between the two ends. The CDR3 here is CASSPSASFYNEQFF. The CDR3 nucleotides are TGTGCCAGCTCACCAAGCGCCTCATTCTACAATGAGCAGTTCTTC.

V is TRBV11-2 and J is TRBJ2-2; TRBD2 agrees at 8 bases. Trimming removed 5 bases from V and 1 base from J; junction bases left unmatched: 6. From germline, CDR1 is SGHAT and CDR2 FQNNGV. This CDR3 has 16 residues. The CDR3 loop reads CASSPGGWENTGELFF. The CDR3 nucleotides read TGTGCCAGCAGCCCGGGAGGGTGGGAGAACACCGGGGAGCTGTTTTTT.

This clone was seen a single time. Additional DNA sequences in this sample encode the identical CDR3. The chain has TRBV28 and TRBJ1-5; TRBD1 might be the D (6 bases). The CDR3 is 13 residues long. Germline V lookup: CDR1 MDHEN, CDR2 SYDVKM. V was cut by 2 bases and J by 6 bases, with 8 bases left in between. CDR3 protein: CASSLRGAQPQHF. The DNA of the CDR3 is TGTGCCAGCAGTTTAAGGGGGGCTCAGCCCCAGCATTTT.

J is TRBJ1-1 and V is TRBV28; perhaps TRBD1 as D (5 bases). Germline lookup yields CDR1 MDHEN and CDR2 SYDVKM. Trimming removed 6 bases from V and 7 bases from J, with 9 bases in between. The CDR3 contains 11 residues. The CDR3 here is CASRETDEAFF. Written as DNA, the CDR3 is TGTGCCAGCAGAGAGACAGATGAAGCTTTCTTT.

This clone was recorded only once. This chain uses TRBV6-5 with TRBJ2-3; no clear D. V dropped 6 bases and J dropped 0 bases, with 7 bases sitting between them. In germline, CDR1 is MNHEY, CDR2 SVGAGI. The CDR3 contains 13 residues. CDR3 coding DNA: TGTGCCAGCAGCCTACCTAGCACAGATACGCAGTATTTT. It codes for CASSLPSTDTQYF.

The rearrangement links TRBV30 to TRBJ2-4; D unclear. Per the germline V gene, CDR1 is GTSNPN and CDR2 is SVGIG (reference sequence). The V gene lost 0 bases and the J gene lost 7 bases, with 13 bases spanning the gap. The CDR3 is made up of 14 amino acids. CDR3 protein: CAWSVSPPGNIQYF. The DNA for the CDR3 is TGTGCCTGGAGTGTCTCCCCCCCCGGGAACATTCAGTACTTC.

As DNA, the CDR3 is TGTGCCAGCAGCATTAGTTGGGGACAGGGATACGAGCAGTACTTC. Translated: CASSISWGQGYEQYF. The chain combines TRBV7-9 with TRBJ2-7; 9 positions match TRBD1. Germline V gene data show CDR1 as SEHNR and CDR2 as FQNEAQ (reference sequence). This CDR3 is 15 amino acids long. The J segment lost 4 bases and the V segment lost 5 bases, leaving 9 bases of the junction unmatched.

The V and J genes are TRBV7-9 and TRBJ1-2; D possibly corresponds to TRBD1 (6 bases). Germline lookup yields CDR1 SEHNR and CDR2 FQNEAQ (reference sequence). The CDR3 length is 17 residues. Trimming left V 0 bases short and J 4 bases short, with 18 bases between. The chain's CDR3 is CASSLAADGGGGYGYTF. CDR3 bases: TGTGCCAGCAGCTTAGCGGCCGACGGGGGAGGGGGCTATGGCTACACCTTC. The whole variable domain, filled in from reference TRBV7-9 and TRBJ1-2, reads DTGVSQNPRHKITKRGQNVTFRCDPISEHNRLYWYRQTLGQGPEFLTYFQNEAQLEKSRLLSDRFSAERPKGSFSTLEIQRTEQGDSAMYLCASSLAADGGGGYGYTFGSGTRLTVV.

As to this clone: Other DNA sequences in the sample encode the same CDR3. The chain has TRBV6-6 and TRBJ2-7, with TRBD2 as a possible D gene (6 bases). The V gene's germline CDR1 is MNHNY and CDR2 SVGAGI (reference sequence). This CDR3 is built from 13 residues. Trimming took off 5 bases at V and 0 bases at J, with 8 bases between the two ends. The CDR3 DNA is TGTGCCAGCAGTCTCGGGGGCTCCTACGAGCAGTACTTC. This codes for CASSLGGSYEQYF.

This chain links TRBV15 with TRBJ1-3; TRBD1 is a possible D gene (6 bases). This CDR3 contains 14 residues. V lost 5 bases to trimming and J lost 7 bases, with 15 bases between them. From germline, CDR1 is LNHNV and CDR2 YYDKDF (reference sequence). CDR3 in amino acids: CATSGIPQGNTIYF. The CDR3 region has the DNA TGTGCCACCAGCGGAATACCCCAGGGGAACACCATATATTTT.

This clone was seen a single time. The chain joins TRBV4-1 to TRBJ2-3, with D perhaps TRBD2 (6 bases). This CDR3 has 16 residues. With 0 bases removed from V and 3 bases from J, the gap between germline ends came to 13 bases. The germline gives CDR1 MGHRA, CDR2 YSYEKL. This CDR3 is CASSQDWRGETDTQYF. In DNA, the CDR3 is TGCGCCAGCAGCCAAGACTGGAGGGGTGAAACAGATACGCAGTATTTT.

This chain uses TRBV7-9 with TRBJ2-3, with TRBD2 matching over 11 bases. The J segment lost 1 base and the V segment lost 3 bases, leaving 6 bases of the junction unmatched. CDR1 and CDR2 (germline): SEHNR, FQNEAQ (reference sequence). This CDR3 has 17 residues. The CDR3 region is CASSFSGGAARTDTQYF. The CDR3, as DNA: TGTGCCAGCAGCTTTAGCGGGGGGGCGGCCCGCACAGATACGCAGTATTTT.

The V call is TRBV10-3, the J call TRBJ2-6; TRBD1 is a possible D gene (6 bases). This CDR3 has 14 residues. Germline values: CDR1 ENHRY, CDR2 SYGVKD. V lost 8 bases and J 4 bases, leaving 12 bases between the germline ends. The CDR3 loop is CAIQGNSGANVLTF. The CDR3 DNA follows: TGTGCCATCCAGGGGAATTCCGGGGCCAACGTCCTGACTTTC.

This chain joins TRBV13 and TRBJ2-7; 8 nucleotides agree with TRBD2. The CDR3 is 16 amino acids. Germline CDR1 is PRHDT and CDR2 is FYEKMQ (reference sequence). The ends lost 5 bases at V and 3 bases at J; junction bases unmatched: 12. The CDR3 loop is CASSPLSRLASYEQYF. DNA for the CDR3: TGTGCCAGCAGCCCACTATCCCGACTAGCGAGCTACGAGCAGTACTTC.